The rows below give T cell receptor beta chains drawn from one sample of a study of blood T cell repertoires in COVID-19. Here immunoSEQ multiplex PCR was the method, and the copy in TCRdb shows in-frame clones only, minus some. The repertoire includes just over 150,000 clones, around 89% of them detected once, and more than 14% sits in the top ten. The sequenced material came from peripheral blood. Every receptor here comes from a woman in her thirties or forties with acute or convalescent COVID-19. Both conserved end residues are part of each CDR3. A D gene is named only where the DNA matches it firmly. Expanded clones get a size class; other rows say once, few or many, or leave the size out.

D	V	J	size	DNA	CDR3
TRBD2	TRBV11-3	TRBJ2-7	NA	TGTGCCAGCAGCTTTTTCACCCAGCGGGAGCATGAGCAGTACTTC	CASSFFTQREHEQYF
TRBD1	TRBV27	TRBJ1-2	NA	TGTGCCAGCAGTTTTGGTTGGACAGGGGGTGGCTACACCTTC	CASSFGWTGGGYTF
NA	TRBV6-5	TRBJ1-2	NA	TGTGCCAGCAGCTATGGCGGAAACTATGGCTACACCTTC	CASSYGGNYGYTF
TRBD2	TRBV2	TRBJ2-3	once	TGTGCCAGCCGCAGGAACCTAGCGGGGGGCACAGATACGCAGTATTTT	CASRRNLAGGTDTQYF
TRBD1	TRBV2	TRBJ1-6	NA	TGTGCCAGCAGTGTAGATTGGACAGGGTCTAATTCACCCCTCCACTTT	CASSVDWTGSNSPLHF
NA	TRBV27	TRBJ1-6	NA	TGTGCCAGCAGTTTGGGGGCCTGGGGATCACCCCTCCACTTT	CASSLGAWGSPLHF
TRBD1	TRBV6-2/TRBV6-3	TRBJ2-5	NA	TGTGCCAGCAGTGGGGACAGGGTGAAAGAGACCCAGTACTTC	CASSGDRVKETQYF
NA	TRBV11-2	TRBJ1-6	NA	TGTGCCAGCAGCCGACGGGGAGATTATAATTCACCCCTCCACTTT	CASSRRGDYNSPLHF
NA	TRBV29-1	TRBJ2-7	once	TGCAGCGTTGCTAAGTACAGGGACGAGCAGTACTTC	CSVAKYRDEQYF
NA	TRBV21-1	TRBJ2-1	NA	TGTGCCAGCAGTTCGAGGCTATCCTACAATGAGCAGTTCTTC	CASSSRLSYNEQFF
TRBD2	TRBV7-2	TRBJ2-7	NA	TGTGCCAGCAGAAAGGGGACTAGCGGACCCTACGAGCAGTACTTC	CASRKGTSGPYEQYF
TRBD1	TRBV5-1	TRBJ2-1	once	TGCGCCAGCAGCTTCGGGGACAGCTCATACAATGAGCAGTTCTTC	CASSFGDSSYNEQFF
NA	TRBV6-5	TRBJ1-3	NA	TGTGCCAGCAGGGGGGGTCCCGGAAACACCATATATTTT	CASRGGPGNTIYF
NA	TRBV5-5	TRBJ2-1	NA	TGTGCCAGCAGCTTGTACGGGGGAGCCCAAAATGAGCAGTTCTTC	CASSLYGGAQNEQFF
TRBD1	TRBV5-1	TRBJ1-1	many	TGCGCCAGCAGCTTGGCGGGACAGGGATATAGTGAAGCTTTCTTT	CASSLAGQGYSEAFF
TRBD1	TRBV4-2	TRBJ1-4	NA	TGTGCCAGCAGCCAAGATTTAGGGACAGGGTTTAGTGAAAAACTGTTTTTT	CASSQDLGTGFSEKLFF
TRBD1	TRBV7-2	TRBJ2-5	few	TGTGCCAGCAGCCCTCCTGGCAGGGGGATAGGGGAGACCCAGTACTTC	CASSPPGRGIGETQYF
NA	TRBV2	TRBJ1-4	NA	TGTGCCAGCAAGTTTGATGGAGCGGGTGAAAAACTGTTTTTT	CASKFDGAGEKLFF
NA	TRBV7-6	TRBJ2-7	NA	TGTGCCAGCAGCTTAAATCTGGGGGCGACCTACGAGCAGTACTTC	CASSLNLGATYEQYF
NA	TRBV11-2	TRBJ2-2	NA	TGTGCCAGCAGCTTAGAATTCAGGGGGAACACCGGGGAGCTGTTTTTT	CASSLEFRGNTGELFF
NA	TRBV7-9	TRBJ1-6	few	TGTGCCAGCAGCTTAGTAGGGGATGGCTCCTATAATTCACCCCTCCACTTT	CASSLVGDGSYNSPLHF
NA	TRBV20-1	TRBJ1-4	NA	TGCAGTGCTAGTCTTGACGGGGGTAATGAAAAACTGTTTTTT	CSASLDGGNEKLFF
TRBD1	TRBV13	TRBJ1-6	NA	TGTGCCAGCAGCTTAGGCCGGGACAGGGGAATAATGGGGAATTCACCCCTCCACTTT	CASSLGRDRGIMGNSPLHF
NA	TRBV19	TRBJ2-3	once	TGTGCCAGTAGTTCGCAGGCCGGATTTAGGGGAGATACGCAGTATTTT	CASSSQAGFRGDTQYF
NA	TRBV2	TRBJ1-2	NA	TGTGCCAGCAGTGAAGCGCGACAGGCCGACTATGGCTACACCTTC	CASSEARQADYGYTF
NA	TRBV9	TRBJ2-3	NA	TGTGCCAGCGCCCCCGGGGGAGAGACAGATACGCAGTATTTT	CASAPGGETDTQYF
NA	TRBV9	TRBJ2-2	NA	TGTGCCAGCAGCAAGGACACCGGCGGGGAGCTGTTTTTT	CASSKDTGGELFF
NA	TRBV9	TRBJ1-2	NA	TGTGCCAGCAGCGTAGCGGGGGGCGGAGTAGGCTACACCTTC	CASSVAGGGVGYTF
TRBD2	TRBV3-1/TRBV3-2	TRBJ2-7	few	TGTGCCAGCAGCCCTACTAGCGGGAGAATCAACGAGCAGTACTTC	CASSPTSGRINEQYF
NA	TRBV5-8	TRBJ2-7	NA	TGTGCCAGCAGCCTTGGGGGCTTCTACGAGCAGTACTTC	CASSLGGFYEQYF
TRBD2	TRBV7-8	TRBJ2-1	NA	TGTGCCAGCAGCTTAAGACTAGCGGGACTCATATACAATGAGCAGTTCTTC	CASSLRLAGLIYNEQFF
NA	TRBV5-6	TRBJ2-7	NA	TGTGCCAGCAGCTTGAACACATACTACGAGCAGTACTTC	CASSLNTYYEQYF
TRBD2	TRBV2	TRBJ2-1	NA	TGTGCCAGCAGTGAGTTACGGGGGGGGGATAATGAGCAGTTCTTC	CASSELRGGDNEQFF
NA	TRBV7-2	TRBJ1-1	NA	TGTGCCAGCAGCTTAGCGCGAACAGCAAACACTGAAGCTTTCTTT	CASSLARTANTEAFF
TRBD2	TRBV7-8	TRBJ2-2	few	TGTGCCAGCAGCTTAGGACTAGCTTCCGGGGAGCTGTTTTTT	CASSLGLASGELFF
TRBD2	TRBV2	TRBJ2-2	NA	TGTGCCAGCAAGCGGCTAGCGGGGAGCACCGGGGAGCTGTTTTTT	CASKRLAGSTGELFF
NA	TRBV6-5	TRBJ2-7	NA	TGTGCCAGCAACCCTCGACAGGCAACCTACGAGCAGTACTTC	CASNPRQATYEQYF